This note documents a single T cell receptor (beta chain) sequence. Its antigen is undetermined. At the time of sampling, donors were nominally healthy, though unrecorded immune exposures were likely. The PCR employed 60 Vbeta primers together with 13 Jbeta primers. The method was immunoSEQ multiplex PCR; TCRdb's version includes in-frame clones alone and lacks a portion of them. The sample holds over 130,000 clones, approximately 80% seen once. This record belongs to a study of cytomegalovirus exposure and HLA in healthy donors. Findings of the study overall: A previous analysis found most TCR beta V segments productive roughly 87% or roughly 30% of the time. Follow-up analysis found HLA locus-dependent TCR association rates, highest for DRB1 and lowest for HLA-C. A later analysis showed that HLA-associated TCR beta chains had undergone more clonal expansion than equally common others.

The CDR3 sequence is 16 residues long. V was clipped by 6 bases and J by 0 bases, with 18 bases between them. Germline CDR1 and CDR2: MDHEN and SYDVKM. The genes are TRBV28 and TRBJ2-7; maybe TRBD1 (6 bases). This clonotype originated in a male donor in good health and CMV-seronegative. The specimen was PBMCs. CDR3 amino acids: CASSLTRTDNSYEQYF. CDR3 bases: TGTGCCAGCAGCCTCACCAGGACAGACAACTCCTACGAGCAGTACTTC.